Described below is a single TCR beta chain sequence and its context. These data belong to a study of blood T cell repertoires in COVID-19. Libraries were prepared by immunoSEQ multiplex PCR; TCRdb keeps only in-frame clonotypes and omits some of them. The sample lists around 100,000 clones, 80% to 90% occurring once. The germline CDR1 and CDR2 sequences are SGHRS and YFSETQ. The V end lost 0 bases, the J end lost 0 bases, and 16 bases lay between the germline ends. This CDR3 comprises 19 residues. The chain recombines TRBV5-1 with TRBJ1-6; D gene unclear. The sample consisted of peripheral blood. The origin of this receptor is a woman over 75 with acute or convalescent COVID-19. The CDR3 region has the DNA TGCGCCAGCAGCTTGGAAGGCGGCGGATTCAGCTCCTATAATTCACCCCTCCACTTT. Its protein product is CASSLEGGGFSSYNSPLHF. The whole variable domain, filled in from reference TRBV5-1 and TRBJ1-6, reads KAGVTQTPRYLIKTRGQQVTLSCSPISGHRSVSWYQQTPGQGLQFLFEYFSETQRNKGNFPGRFSGRQFSNSRSEMNVSTLELGDSALYLCASSLEGGGFSSYNSPLHFGNGTRLTVT.